A selection of T cell receptor beta chains follows, all from one sample in a study of cytomegalovirus exposure and HLA in healthy donors. TCRdb keeps only in-frame clones here, not all; method: immunoSEQ multiplex PCR. Here the sample spans fewer than 200,000 clones, 65% to 85% being singletons. Sequences were obtained from PBMCs. The receptor set was obtained from a man between 60 and 70 years old in good health and CMV-seronegative. Both conserved end residues are part of each CDR3. D genes are given only for firm matches. Part of the rows lack a size; the others show once, few, many or a class for expanded clones.

once,TRBV21-1,TRBJ1-2,-,CASSNPSDSVGGYTF,TGTGCCAGCAGCAACCCATCGGACTCTGTGGGGGGCTACACCTTC
-,TRBV9,TRBJ2-4,TRBD2,CASSVVAGGEGVKNIQYF,TGTGCCAGCAGCGTAGTGGCGGGGGGGGAAGGAGTCAAAAACATTCAGTACTTC
-,TRBV28,TRBJ2-7,-,CASSSPGGSAYEQYF,TGTGCCAGCAGTTCCCCCGGGGGTTCCGCCTACGAGCAGTACTTC
-,TRBV5-6,TRBJ1-2,-,CASSLGQFSNYGYTF,TGTGCCAGCAGCTTGGGGCAGTTTTCTAACTATGGCTACACCTTC
-,TRBV29-1,TRBJ1-1,-,CSAGTVTEAFF,TGCAGCGCCGGGACTGTGACTGAAGCTTTCTTT
few,TRBV28,TRBJ2-7,TRBD1,CASSSGTGTYEQYF,TGTGCCAGCAGTTCCGGGACAGGGACCTACGAGCAGTACTTC
-,TRBV19,TRBJ1-4,TRBD1,CASRQGVGEKLFF,TGTGCCAGTCGACAGGGGGTCGGGGAAAAACTGTTTTTT
-,TRBV5-1,TRBJ1-3,-,CASSLQGRNTIYF,TGCGCCAGCAGCTTGCAGGGGAGAAACACCATATATTTT
once,TRBV12-1,TRBJ1-4,-,CASSLDAGVPTTNEKLFF,TGTGCCAGCAGCTTAGATGCGGGGGTCCCAACAACTAATGAAAAACTGTTTTTT
-,TRBV28,TRBJ1-5,-,CASIPEGSNQPQHF,TGTGCCAGCATACCGGAGGGATCTAATCAGCCCCAGCATTTT
-,TRBV7-2,TRBJ1-4,TRBD1,CASSFQGAANEKLFF,TGTGCCAGCAGCTTTCAGGGGGCCGCTAATGAAAAACTGTTTTTT
-,TRBV27,TRBJ2-7,TRBD1,CASSSRDRTTYEQYF,TGTGCCAGCAGTTCCCGGGACAGGACGACCTACGAGCAGTACTTC
-,TRBV9,TRBJ1-5,-,CASSVGGQSNQPQHF,TGTGCCAGCAGCGTAGGAGGACAGTCAAATCAGCCCCAGCATTTT
-,TRBV7-9,TRBJ2-2,TRBD2,CASKRAGTRDTGELFF,TGTGCCAGCAAAAGGGCGGGGACTAGGGACACCGGGGAACTGTTTTTT
-,TRBV9,TRBJ2-1,-,CASSVGEQFF,TGTGCCAGCAGCGTCGGTGAGCAGTTCTTC
-,TRBV19,TRBJ1-5,-,CASSIRGYQPQHF,TGTGCCAGTAGTATCCGGGGGTATCAGCCCCAGCATTTT
-,TRBV19,TRBJ1-5,-,CASSGTFKYQPQHF,TGTGCCAGCTCCGGGACATTCAAATATCAGCCCCAGCATTTT
-,TRBV6-5,TRBJ1-2,TRBD1,CASSWTGTDGYTF,TGTGCCAGCAGTTGGACAGGGACGGATGGCTACACCTTC
-,TRBV7-2,TRBJ2-1,TRBD2,CASSRVRAGGLHNEQFF,TGTGCCAGCAGCCGGGTCCGAGCGGGGGGTCTCCACAATGAGCAGTTCTTC
-,TRBV7-2,TRBJ2-5,TRBD1,CASSPDRGQETQYF,TGTGCCAGCAGCCCTGACAGGGGCCAAGAGACCCAGTACTTC
-,TRBV2,TRBJ2-1,TRBD2,CASIAGGPGEPYNEQFF,TGTGCCAGCATAGCGGGAGGGCCTGGGGAACCCTACAATGAGCAGTTCTTC
-,TRBV18,TRBJ2-3,-,CASSPPGGGGTDTQYF,TGTGCCAGCTCACCACCAGGTGGAGGGGGCACAGATACGCAGTATTTT
-,TRBV4-1,TRBJ2-5,TRBD1,CASSAPSGQEETQYF,TGCGCCAGCAGTGCGCCCAGCGGACAGGAAGAGACCCAGTACTTC
-,TRBV5-1,TRBJ2-1,TRBD1,CASSPGQGHNEQFF,TGCGCCAGCAGCCCCGGACAGGGTCACAATGAGCAGTTCTTC
-,TRBV18,TRBJ2-7,TRBD1,CASSPPGTGAYEQYF,TGTGCCAGCTCACCACCGGGTACAGGGGCCTACGAGCAGTACTTC
-,TRBV4-3,TRBJ2-5,-,CASSQQVTGETQYF,TGCGCCAGCAGCCAGCAAGTTACAGGGGAGACCCAGTACTTC
once,TRBV7-6,TRBJ2-1,TRBD2,CASSLGSQRTSGYNEQFF,TGTGCCAGCAGCTTGGGTAGTCAAAGGACTAGCGGTTACAATGAGCAGTTCTTC
-,TRBV7-2,TRBJ2-7,-,CASSLGGGPSEQYF,TGTGCCAGCAGCTTAGGGGGGGGCCCTTCCGAGCAGTACTTC
-,TRBV11-3,TRBJ2-1,-,CASSLDQRGADEQFF,TGTGCCAGCAGCTTAGATCAACGGGGGGCCGATGAGCAGTTCTTC
once,TRBV13,TRBJ2-7,TRBD1,CASSYEGAWDRVYEQYF,TGTGCCAGCAGCTATGAGGGGGCTTGGGACAGAGTCTACGAGCAGTACTTC
once,TRBV9,TRBJ2-1,TRBD2,CASSVGGRGGFYEQFF,TGTGCCAGCAGCGTAGGAGGGCGGGGGGGTTTCTATGAGCAGTTCTTC
-,TRBV11-2,TRBJ1-1,TRBD1,CASSSYQQGAEAFF,TGTGCCAGCAGCTCCTATCAACAGGGGGCTGAAGCTTTCTTT
once,TRBV7-9,TRBJ2-7,-,CASSFWDTSYEQYF,TGTGCCAGCAGCTTCTGGGACACTTCCTACGAGCAGTACTTC
-,TRBV19,TRBJ1-1,-,CASTFLGGRITEAFF,TGTGCCAGTACTTTCCTCGGGGGGCGGATTACTGAAGCTTTCTTT
-,TRBV5-6,TRBJ2-7,TRBD2,CASSLVGGAHEQYF,TGTGCCAGCAGCTTGGTCGGGGGGGCCCACGAGCAGTACTTC
-,TRBV5-1,TRBJ1-2,TRBD1,CASSLEPGTGMSGYTF,TGCGCCAGCAGCTTGGAACCGGGGACAGGGATGTCTGGCTACACCTTC
-,TRBV28,TRBJ2-7,TRBD2,CASSSPGGSGSYEQYF,TGTGCCAGCAGTTCCCCCGGGGGGTCGGGTTCCTACGAGCAGTACTTC
-,TRBV4-1,TRBJ2-5,-,CASSPFSTSQETQYF,TGCGCCAGCAGCCCGTTCTCGACTAGCCAAGAGACCCAGTACTTC
once,TRBV6-6,TRBJ2-7,-,CATGAQGNYEQYF,TGTGCCACCGGTGCACAGGGAAACTACGAGCAGTACTTC
-,TRBV6-1,TRBJ2-5,TRBD2,CASSESGTIRRETQYF,TGTGCCAGCAGTGAATCCGGGACTATAAGGCGGGAGACCCAGTACTTC
few,TRBV5-1,TRBJ1-1,TRBD1,CASSFGDRGQNTEAFF,TGCGCCAGCAGCTTCGGGGACAGGGGCCAGAACACTGAAGCTTTCTTT
-,TRBV7-9,TRBJ2-3,-,CASSQPLVSDTQYF,TGTGCCAGCAGCCAACCACTAGTTTCGGATACGCAGTATTTT
-,TRBV7-9,TRBJ2-5,TRBD1,CASSAPNRGQETQYF,TGTGCCAGCAGCGCCCCGAACAGGGGTCAAGAGACCCAGTACTTC
-,TRBV5-1,TRBJ1-6,-,CASSLVSRGFRNSPLHF,TGCGCCAGCAGCTTGGTGAGTCGAGGGTTCCGTAATTCACCCCTCCACTTT
-,TRBV21-1,TRBJ2-3,-,CASSKAQRDNTDTQYF,TGTGCCAGCAGCAAAGCTCAGCGGGATAACACAGATACGCAGTATTTT
-,TRBV4-2,TRBJ2-5,-,CASSQVMAGSPIETQYF,TGTGCCAGCAGCCAAGTTATGGCGGGATCGCCCATAGAGACCCAGTACTTC
-,TRBV6-1,TRBJ2-3,-,CASRTRGLPRDTQYF,TGTGCCAGCAGGACCCGCGGGCTTCCCAGGGATACGCAGTATTTT
-,TRBV6-5,TRBJ2-2,TRBD1,CASRRQGANTGELFF,TGTGCCAGCAGAAGACAGGGCGCGAACACCGGGGAGCTGTTTTTT